The present entry profiles one T cell receptor beta chain with its context. Antigen: not known. This sample was included in a study of T cells after yellow fever vaccination. Across the study: Preparation used SMART-Seq v4 Ultra Low Input for the low-cell-number fractions. Whole-study results and caveats: Peaking faster, on day 5 versus 15, the secondary response was nonetheless weaker. Among primary-vaccination clones, most reappeared after the booster, at almost 98% for CD4 and about 90% for CD8.

TCR cDNA was made by 5'RACE template switching, adding a universal primer site and UMIs. TCRdb ran MiXCR on the 5' RACE reads and lists one entry per CDR3 protein. There are hundreds of thousands of distinct CDR3 sequences in the sample; 7% to 9% occur only once, and approximately 15% lies in the top ten. Germline V gene data show CDR1 as DFQATT and CDR2 as SNEGSKA (reference sequence). Losses at the gene ends were 1 base for V and 7 bases for J; bases not matched to a gene: 10. The CDR3 length is 15 residues. V is TRBV20-1 and J is TRBJ1-5, with 7 positions matching TRBD1. The origin of this receptor is a man aged 18 to 29 who received the YFV17D yellow fever vaccine. The input for sequencing was PBMCs, taken roughly 45 days after the first yellow fever vaccination. CDR3 amino acids: CSARGAQGVEQPQHF. The CDR3 DNA is TGCAGTGCTAGAGGGGCGCAGGGGGTTGAACAGCCCCAGCATTTT.